This TCR beta chain was observed in a study of cytomegalovirus exposure and HLA in healthy donors. Comments on this clone: As yet, its antigen is unknown.

The PCR had 60 Vbeta and 13 Jbeta primers. TCRdb keeps only in-frame clones here, not all; method: immunoSEQ multiplex PCR. The repertoire consists of more than 110,000 clones, with more than 60% occurring once and the leading ten covering 2.5% to 3.5%. Broader study findings: TCR beta V- and J-gene trimming, according to a later analysis, was linked to a missense DCLRE1C variant.

This CDR3 spans 14 amino acids. V was clipped by 4 bases and J by 2 bases, with 11 bases between them. The germline CDR1 and CDR2 sequences are MNHEY and SMNVEV (reference sequence). This sequence originates from a male donor in good health and CMV-seronegative. The sequenced sample was PBMCs. This chain uses TRBV27 with TRBJ2-5; perhaps TRBD2 as D (6 bases). The CDR3 loop is CASSSLAAQETQYF. Here the CDR3 DNA reads TGTGCCAGCAGTTCTTTAGCGGCTCAAGAGACCCAGTACTTC.